The table lists the clone carrying this T cell receptor beta chain with a few counts. TCRdb re-called the PCR reads through MiXCR, storing one row per CDR3 protein. The data hold around 480,000 distinct CDR3 sequences, with over 20% observed a single time. The authors sorted naive CD8 T cells as CD8+CD4-CCR7+CD45RA+. The entry originates in a study of molecular identifiers for immune sequencing clone quantification. About the research overall: Replicate runs used RNA from about 19,000 or 110,000 naive CD8 cells, which was split five ways into aliquots, and four of those aliquots were then sequenced.

V was trimmed by 5 bases and J by 6 bases, leaving 19 bases between them. From germline, CDR1 is SEHNR and CDR2 FQNEAQ (reference sequence). This CDR3 comprises 15 residues. This clonotype originated in a human donor in good health. Some libraries in this study had Jurkat cell RNA spiked in. This chain uses TRBV7-9 with TRBJ1-1; D perhaps matches TRBD1 (5 bases). The sample was naive CD8+ T cells from blood, with Jurkat cell RNA spiked in. As to subset: FACS-sorted CD8+CD4-CCR7+CD45RA+ naive T cells. CDR3 nucleotides: TGTGCCAGCAGCCCGGAACTGGGGGACTTGGCTGAAGCTTTCTTT. Translation gives CASSPELGDLAEAFF.